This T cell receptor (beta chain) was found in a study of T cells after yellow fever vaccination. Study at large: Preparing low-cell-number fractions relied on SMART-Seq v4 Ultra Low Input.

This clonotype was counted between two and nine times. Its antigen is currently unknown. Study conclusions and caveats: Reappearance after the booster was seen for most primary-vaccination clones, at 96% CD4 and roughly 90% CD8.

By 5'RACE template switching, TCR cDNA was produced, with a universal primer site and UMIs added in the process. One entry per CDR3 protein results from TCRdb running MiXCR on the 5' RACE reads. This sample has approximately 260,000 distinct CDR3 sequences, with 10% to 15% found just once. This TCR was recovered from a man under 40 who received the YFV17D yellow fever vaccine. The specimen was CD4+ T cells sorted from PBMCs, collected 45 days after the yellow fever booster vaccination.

For the CDR3, the DNA is TGTGCCTGGAGAGGGAGACACCCAACAGATACGCAGTATTTT. Amino acid sequence: CAWRGRHPTDTQYF. V and J are TRBV30 and TRBJ2-3, with TRBD2 as a possible D gene (5 bases). Germline assignment: CDR1 GTSNPN and CDR2 SVGIG (reference sequence). This CDR3 is built from 14 residues. V was pared by 3 bases and J by 3 bases, with 13 bases between.